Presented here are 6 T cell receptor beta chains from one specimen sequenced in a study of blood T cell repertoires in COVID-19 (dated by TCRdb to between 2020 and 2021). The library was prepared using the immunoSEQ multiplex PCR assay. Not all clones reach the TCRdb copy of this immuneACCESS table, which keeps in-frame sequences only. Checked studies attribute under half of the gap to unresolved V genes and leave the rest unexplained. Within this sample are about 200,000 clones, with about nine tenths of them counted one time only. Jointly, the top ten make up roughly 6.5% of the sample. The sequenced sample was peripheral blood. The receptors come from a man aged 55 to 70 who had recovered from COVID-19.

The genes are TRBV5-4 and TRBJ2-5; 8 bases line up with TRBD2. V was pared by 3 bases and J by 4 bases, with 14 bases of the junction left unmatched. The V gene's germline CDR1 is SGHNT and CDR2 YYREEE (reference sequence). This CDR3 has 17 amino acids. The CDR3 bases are TGTGCCAGCAGCTGGGGTTCTAGCGGGCCCTCAGGAGAGACCCAGTACTTC. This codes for CASSWGSSGPSGETQYF. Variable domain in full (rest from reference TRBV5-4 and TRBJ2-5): ETGVTQSPTHLIKTRGQQVTLRCSSQSGHNTVSWYQQALGQGPQFIFQYYREEENGRGNFPPRFSGLQFPNYSSELNVNALELDDSALYLCASSWGSSGPSGETQYFGPGTRLLVL.

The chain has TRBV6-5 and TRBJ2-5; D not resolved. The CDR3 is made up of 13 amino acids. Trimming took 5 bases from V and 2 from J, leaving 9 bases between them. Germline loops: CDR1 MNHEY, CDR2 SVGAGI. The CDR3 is CASSRHGQETQYF. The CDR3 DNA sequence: TGTGCCAGCAGTAGACACGGTCAAGAGACCCAGTACTTC.

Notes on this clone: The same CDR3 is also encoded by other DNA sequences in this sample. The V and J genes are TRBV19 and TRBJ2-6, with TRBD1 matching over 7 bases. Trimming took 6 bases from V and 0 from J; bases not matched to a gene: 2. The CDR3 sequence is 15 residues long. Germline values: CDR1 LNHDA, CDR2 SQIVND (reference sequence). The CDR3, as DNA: TGTGCCAGTAGCCGGGACAGCTCTGGGGCCAACGTCCTGACTTTC. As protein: CASSRDSSGANVLTF.

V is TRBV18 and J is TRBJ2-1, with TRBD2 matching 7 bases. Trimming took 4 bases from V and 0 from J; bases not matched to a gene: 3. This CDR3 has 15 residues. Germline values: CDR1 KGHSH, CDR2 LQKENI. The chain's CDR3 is CASSRGGGSYNEQFF. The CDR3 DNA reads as TGTGCCAGCTCACGTGGGGGGGGCTCCTACAATGAGCAGTTCTTC. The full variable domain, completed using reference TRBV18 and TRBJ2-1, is NAGVMQNPRHLVRRRGQEARLRCSPMKGHSHVYWYRQLPEEGLKFMVYLQKENIIDESGMPKERFSAEFPKEGPSILRIQQVVRGDSAAYFCASSRGGGSYNEQFFGPGTRLTVL.

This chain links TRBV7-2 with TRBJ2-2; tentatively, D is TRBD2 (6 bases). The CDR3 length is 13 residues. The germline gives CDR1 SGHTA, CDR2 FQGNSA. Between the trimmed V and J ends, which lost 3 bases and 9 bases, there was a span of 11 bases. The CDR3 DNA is TGTGCCAGCAGCTTGGGACTTCTCAGGGAGCTGTTTTTT. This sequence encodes CASSLGLLRELFF.

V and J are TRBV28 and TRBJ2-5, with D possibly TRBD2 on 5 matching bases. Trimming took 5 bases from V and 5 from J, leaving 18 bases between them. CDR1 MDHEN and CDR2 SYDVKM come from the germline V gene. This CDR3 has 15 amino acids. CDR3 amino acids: CASSPNSRRWETQYF. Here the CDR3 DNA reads TGTGCCAGCAGTCCCAATAGCCGGAGGTGGGAGACCCAGTACTTC.